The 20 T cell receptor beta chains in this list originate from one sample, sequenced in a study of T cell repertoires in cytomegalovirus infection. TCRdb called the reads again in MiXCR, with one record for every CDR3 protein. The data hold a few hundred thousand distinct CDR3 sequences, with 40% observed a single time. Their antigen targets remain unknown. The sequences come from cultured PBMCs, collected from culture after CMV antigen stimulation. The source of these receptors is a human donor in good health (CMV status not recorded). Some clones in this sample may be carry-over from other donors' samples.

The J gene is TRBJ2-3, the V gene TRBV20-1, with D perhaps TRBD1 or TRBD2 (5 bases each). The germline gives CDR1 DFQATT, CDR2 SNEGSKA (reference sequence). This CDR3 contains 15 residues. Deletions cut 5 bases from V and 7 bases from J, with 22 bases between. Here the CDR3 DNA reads TGCAGTGCTGACCGTATGGGGGTCGAGGAAAATACGCAGTATTTT. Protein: CSADRMGVEENTQYF.

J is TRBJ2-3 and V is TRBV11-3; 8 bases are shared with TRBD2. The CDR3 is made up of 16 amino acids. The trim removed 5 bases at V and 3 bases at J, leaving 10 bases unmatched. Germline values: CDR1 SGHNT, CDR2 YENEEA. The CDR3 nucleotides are TGTGCCAGCAGCCTGATCAGCGGGAGAGGGACAGATACGCAGTATTTT. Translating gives CASSLISGRGTDTQYF.

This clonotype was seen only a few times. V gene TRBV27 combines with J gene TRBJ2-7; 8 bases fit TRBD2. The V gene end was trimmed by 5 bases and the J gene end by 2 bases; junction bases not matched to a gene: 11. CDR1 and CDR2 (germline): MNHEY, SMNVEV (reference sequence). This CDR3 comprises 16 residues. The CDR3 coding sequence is TGTGCCAGCAGTCCGACCCTTAGCGGGAACACCTACGAGCAGTACTTC. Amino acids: CASSPTLSGNTYEQYF.

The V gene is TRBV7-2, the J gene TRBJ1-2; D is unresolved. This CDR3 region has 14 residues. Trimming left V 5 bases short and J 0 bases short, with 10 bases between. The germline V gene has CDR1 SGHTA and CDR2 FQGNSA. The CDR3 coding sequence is TGTGCCAGCAGCCCCCGGACCACTAACTATGGCTACACCTTC. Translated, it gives CASSPRTTNYGYTF.

CDR3 sequence (DNA): TGTGCCAGCAGTTTATATTGGGGCCCTGGAGACTACGAGCAGTACTTC. Translation: CASSLYWGPGDYEQYF. V gene TRBV12-3 or TRBV12-4 combines with J gene TRBJ2-7; D perhaps matches TRBD1 (5 bases). The CDR3 has 16 residues. The V and J ends lost 2 bases and 3 bases respectively, with 17 bases between them.

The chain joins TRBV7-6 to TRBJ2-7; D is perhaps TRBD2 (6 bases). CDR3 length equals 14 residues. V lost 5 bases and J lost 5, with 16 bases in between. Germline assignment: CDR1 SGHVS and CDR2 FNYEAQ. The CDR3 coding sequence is TGTGCCAGCAGCAATAGCGGCCTAGGGCACGAGCAGTACTTC. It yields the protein CASSNSGLGHEQYF.

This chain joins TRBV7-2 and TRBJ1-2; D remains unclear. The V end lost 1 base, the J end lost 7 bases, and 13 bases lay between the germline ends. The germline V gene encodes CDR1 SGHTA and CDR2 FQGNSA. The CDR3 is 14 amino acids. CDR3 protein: CASSLVRDPGGYTF. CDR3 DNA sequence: TGTGCCAGCAGCTTAGTTCGTGACCCAGGTGGCTACACCTTC.

The CDR3: CASSQVGEYTEAFF. Here the CDR3 DNA reads TGTGCCAGCAGCCAAGTGGGGGAATACACTGAAGCTTTCTTT. V gene TRBV4-2 combines with J gene TRBJ1-1; the D gene is possibly TRBD1 (5 bases). This CDR3 spans 14 amino acids. V lost 1 base and J 3 bases, leaving 9 bases between the germline ends. The germline V gene encodes CDR1 LGHNA and CDR2 YNFKEQ.

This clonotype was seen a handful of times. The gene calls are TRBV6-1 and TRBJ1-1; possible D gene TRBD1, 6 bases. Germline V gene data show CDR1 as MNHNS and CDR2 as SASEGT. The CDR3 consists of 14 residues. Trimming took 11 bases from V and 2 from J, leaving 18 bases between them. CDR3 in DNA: TGTGCCCCGGAGAGCAGGGACAATAACACTGAAGCTTTCTTT. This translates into CAPESRDNNTEAFF.

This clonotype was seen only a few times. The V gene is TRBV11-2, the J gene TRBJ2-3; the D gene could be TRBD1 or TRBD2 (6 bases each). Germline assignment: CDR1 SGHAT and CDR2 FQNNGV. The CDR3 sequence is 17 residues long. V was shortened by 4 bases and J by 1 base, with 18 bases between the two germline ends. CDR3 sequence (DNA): TGTGCCAGCAGCTCCCACCCGGGGGCTCCCGGCACAGATACGCAGTATTTT. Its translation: CASSSHPGAPGTDTQYF. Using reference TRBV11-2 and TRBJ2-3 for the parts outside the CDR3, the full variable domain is EAGVAQSPRYKIIEKRQSVAFWCNPISGHATLYWYQQILGQGPKLLIQFQNNGVVDDSQLPKDRFSAERLKGVDSTLKIQPAKLEDSAVYLCASSSHPGAPGTDTQYFGPGTRLTVL.

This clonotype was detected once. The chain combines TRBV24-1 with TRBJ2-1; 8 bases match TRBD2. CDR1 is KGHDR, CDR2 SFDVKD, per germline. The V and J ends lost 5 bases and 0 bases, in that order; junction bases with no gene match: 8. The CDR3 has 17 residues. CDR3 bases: TGTGCCACCAGTGGGGGGCTGCGGGAGGTCTCCTACAATGAGCAGTTCTTC. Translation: CATSGGLREVSYNEQFF.

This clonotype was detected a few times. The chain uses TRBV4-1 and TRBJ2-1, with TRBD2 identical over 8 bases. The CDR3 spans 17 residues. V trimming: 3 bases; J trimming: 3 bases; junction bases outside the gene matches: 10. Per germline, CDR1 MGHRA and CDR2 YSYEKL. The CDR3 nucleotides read TGCGCCAGCAGCCACCCCCCCAAGCGGGGGAGCTACAATGAGCAGTTCTTC. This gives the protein CASSHPPKRGSYNEQFF.

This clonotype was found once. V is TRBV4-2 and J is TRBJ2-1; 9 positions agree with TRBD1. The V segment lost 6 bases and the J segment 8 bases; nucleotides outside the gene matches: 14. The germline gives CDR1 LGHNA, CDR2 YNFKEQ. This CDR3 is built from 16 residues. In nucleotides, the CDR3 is TGTGCCAGCAGTCAAACGCTCGGACAGGGGAGCTATGAGCAGTTCTTC. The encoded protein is CASSQTLGQGSYEQFF.

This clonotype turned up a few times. In nucleotides, the CDR3 is TGTGCCAGCAGTCCCTGGGACAGAAAAGAGACCCAGTACTTC. Translated: CASSPWDRKETQYF. J is TRBJ2-5 and V is TRBV27; 7 bases fit TRBD1. CDR3 length equals 14 residues. V shed 5 bases, J shed 3 bases, and the junction held 6 bases outside the gene matches. The germline V gene has CDR1 MNHEY and CDR2 SMNVEV (reference sequence).

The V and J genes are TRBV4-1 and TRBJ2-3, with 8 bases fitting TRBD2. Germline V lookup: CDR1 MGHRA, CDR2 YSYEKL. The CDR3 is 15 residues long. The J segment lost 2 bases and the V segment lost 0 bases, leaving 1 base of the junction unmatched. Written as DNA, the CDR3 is TGCGCCAGCAGCCAAGAGACTAGCGACACAGATACGCAGTATTTT. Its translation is CASSQETSDTDTQYF.

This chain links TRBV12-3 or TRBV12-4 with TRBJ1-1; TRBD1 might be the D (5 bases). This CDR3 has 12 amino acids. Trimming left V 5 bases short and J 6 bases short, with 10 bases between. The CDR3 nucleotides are TGTGCCAGCAGTGCCGGGGACGCTGAAGCTTTCTTT. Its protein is CASSAGDAEAFF.

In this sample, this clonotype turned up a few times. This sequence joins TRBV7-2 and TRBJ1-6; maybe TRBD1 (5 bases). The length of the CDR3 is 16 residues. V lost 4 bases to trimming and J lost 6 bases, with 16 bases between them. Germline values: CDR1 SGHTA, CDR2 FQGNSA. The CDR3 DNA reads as TGTGCCAGCAGCTGGGGGGGGAGGGGCAGTAATTCACCCCTCCACTTT. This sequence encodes CASSWGGRGSNSPLHF.

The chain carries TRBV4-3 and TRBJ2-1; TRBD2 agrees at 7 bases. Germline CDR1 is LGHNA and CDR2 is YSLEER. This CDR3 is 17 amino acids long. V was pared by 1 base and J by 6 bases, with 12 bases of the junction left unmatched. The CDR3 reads CASSQGHSAGARNEQFF. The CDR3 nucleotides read TGCGCCAGCAGCCAAGGTCACTCCGCGGGAGCTCGCAATGAGCAGTTCTTC.

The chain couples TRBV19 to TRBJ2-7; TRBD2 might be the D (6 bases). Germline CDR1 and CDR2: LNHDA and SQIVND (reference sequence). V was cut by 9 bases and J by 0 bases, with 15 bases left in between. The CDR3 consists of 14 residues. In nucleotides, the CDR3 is TGTGCCAGCGGGGGAGGCGGTGGCTCCTACGAGCAGTACTTC. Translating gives CASGGGGGSYEQYF.

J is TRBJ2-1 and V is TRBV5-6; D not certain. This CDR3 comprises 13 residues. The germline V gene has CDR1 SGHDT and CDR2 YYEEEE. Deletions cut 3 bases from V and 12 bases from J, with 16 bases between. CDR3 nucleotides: TGTGCCAGCAGCTCCGGAGCAGACGGATTGCAGTTCTTC. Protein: CASSSGADGLQFF.